These 25 T cell receptor beta chains were all obtained from the same sample, sequenced in a study of T cells in tuberculosis. TCRdb's copy holds only in-frame clones and misses some; the assay was immunoSEQ multiplex PCR. The sample consists of tens of thousands of clones, over 85% of them appearing once. The sequenced material came from PBMCs. The receptors stem from a donor between 10 and 35 years old with latent tuberculosis or without tuberculosis infection. Some clones in this sample may be carry-over from other donors' samples.

This chain connects TRBV7-8 to TRBJ1-1, with D perhaps matching TRBD1 (5 bases). This CDR3 has 15 amino acids. Germline CDR1 is SGHVS and CDR2 is FQNEAQ. V gave up 5 bases and J gave up 2 bases, with 15 bases separating them. The CDR3, as DNA: TGTGCCAGCAGCCTCAACAGGATACGAAACACTGAAGCTTTCTTT. Protein sequence: CASSLNRIRNTEAFF. The whole variable domain, filled in from reference TRBV7-8 and TRBJ1-1, reads GAGVSQSPRYKVAKRGQDVALRCDPISGHVSLFWYQQALGQGPEFLTYFQNEAQLDKSGLPSDRFFAERPEGSVSTLKIQRTQQEDSAVYLCASSLNRIRNTEAFFGQGTRLTVV.

This chain joins TRBV7-6 and TRBJ1-2, with D perhaps TRBD1 (6 bases). Germline CDR1 SGHVS, CDR2 FNYEAQ. The CDR3 is made up of 15 amino acids. V lost 6 bases and J lost 4, with 18 bases in between. CDR3 bases: TGTGCCAGCAGTCAACACCGGGACATGAGCTATGGCTACACCTTC. Translating gives CASSQHRDMSYGYTF.

V gene TRBV18 combines with J gene TRBJ1-2; D unresolved. V lost 4 bases, J lost 4 bases, and 10 bases lay in between. The CDR3 consists of 13 residues. In germline, CDR1 is KGHSH, CDR2 LQKENI. The CDR3 loop is CASSLDFRYGYTF. CDR3 in DNA: TGTGCCAGCTCACTCGACTTCCGCTATGGCTACACCTTC.

The chain employs TRBV30 and TRBJ2-2; D perhaps matches TRBD1 (6 bases). CDR1 is GTSNPN and CDR2 is SVGIG in the germline V gene (reference sequence). There are 14 residues in the CDR3. Trimming left V 3 bases short and J 7 bases short, with 15 bases between. The CDR3 is CAWRGQGNNGELFF. The CDR3, as DNA: TGTGCCTGGAGAGGGCAGGGGAATAACGGGGAGCTGTTTTTT.

The gene calls are TRBV12-5 and TRBJ2-1, with 10 bases lining up with TRBD2. With V trimmed by 5 bases and J by 8 bases, 18 bases remained unmatched. The CDR3 is made up of 18 amino acids. Germline CDR1 LGHNT, CDR2 FRNRAP. The CDR3 protein is CASGPPGLARAASDEQFF. CDR3 sequence (DNA): TGTGCTAGTGGTCCCCCGGGACTAGCGCGGGCTGCCTCGGATGAGCAGTTCTTC.

V and J are TRBV6-5 and TRBJ1-1; possibly TRBD1 for D (6 bases). V was clipped by 8 bases and J by 1 base, with 17 bases between them. Germline V gives CDR1 MNHEY, CDR2 SVGAGI. This CDR3 has 15 amino acids. The CDR3 is CASHAGRGTNTEAFF. For the CDR3, the DNA is TGTGCCAGCCACGCGGGCAGGGGTACGAACACTGAAGCTTTCTTT.

This clone was seen more than once but under ten times. The CDR3: CASSPHLGGSRVNSPLHF. Written as DNA, the CDR3 is TGCGCCAGCAGCCCCCACTTAGGGGGAAGTCGGGTGAATTCACCCCTCCACTTT. V is TRBV5-1 and J is TRBJ1-6; tentatively, D is TRBD1 (6 bases). Germline assignment: CDR1 SGHRS and CDR2 YFSETQ. This CDR3 has 18 amino acids. V shed 4 bases and J shed 7 bases, with 24 bases lying between them.

Here the CDR3 reads CASSQASTGWGTEAFF. The CDR3 DNA sequence: TGCGCCAGCAGCCAGGCCTCGACAGGGTGGGGGACTGAAGCTTTCTTT. V is TRBV4-3 and J is TRBJ1-1, with 7 bases fitting TRBD1. The CDR3 extends over 16 amino acids. Germline CDR1 LGHNA, CDR2 YSLEER. Trimming cost V 3 bases and J 5 bases; bases outside gene matches: 12.

The chain carries TRBV19 and TRBJ2-5; maybe TRBD1 (7 bases). This CDR3 has 14 residues. Between the trimmed V and J ends, which lost 5 bases and 4 bases, there was a span of 14 bases. Germline V gene lookup returns CDR1 LNHDA and CDR2 SQIVND (reference sequence). The CDR3 bases are TGTGCCAGTAGTCCTTACCAGGGGGGAGAGACCCAGTACTTC. Translated, it gives CASSPYQGGETQYF.

The rearrangement joins TRBV27 to TRBJ1-1, with 10 bases that match TRBD1. Germline V gene data show CDR1 as MNHEY and CDR2 as SMNVEV (reference sequence). Losses at the gene ends were 5 bases for V and 3 bases for J; bases not matched to a gene: 6. There are 15 residues in the CDR3. The CDR3 region has the DNA TGTGCCAGCAGTCCTTGGACAGGGGGATACACTGAAGCTTTCTTT. This translates into CASSPWTGGYTEAFF.

The chain combines TRBV14 with TRBJ1-2, with 7 bases aligning to TRBD1. This CDR3 has 16 residues. Germline CDR1 and CDR2: SGHDN and FVKESK. V shed 2 bases, J shed 3 bases, and the junction held 9 bases outside the gene matches. The CDR3 DNA reads as TGTGCCAGCAGCCAAAGGGGGCTATGGGAACACTATGGCTACACCTTC. Amino acid sequence: CASSQRGLWEHYGYTF. Variable domain in full (rest from reference TRBV14 and TRBJ1-2): EAGVTQFPSHSVIEKGQTVTLRCDPISGHDNLYWYRRVMGKEIKFLLHFVKESKQDESGMPNNRFLAERTGGTYSTLKVQPAELEDSGVYFCASSQRGLWEHYGYTFGSGTRLTVV.

This CDR3 reads CASSLGLARTDTQYF. The DNA for the CDR3 is TGTGCCAGCAGCCTAGGACTAGCGCGCACAGATACGCAGTATTTT. This chain joins TRBV27 and TRBJ2-3; 9 nucleotides agree with TRBD2. This CDR3 has 15 amino acids. Germline-derived CDR1 and CDR2 are MNHEY and SMNVEV (reference sequence). V was clipped by 6 bases and J by 1 base; unmatched bases: 5.

The chain is built from TRBV11-2 and TRBJ2-7, with D possibly TRBD1 on 5 matching bases. The CDR3 consists of 11 residues. Germline V gene sequence: CDR1 SGHAT, CDR2 FQNNGV. V lost 9 bases and J lost 1, with 7 bases in between. CDR3 DNA: TGTGCCAGTACAGGATCCTACGAGCAGTACTTC. Residues: CASTGSYEQYF.

V usage is TRBV7-9 and J usage is TRBJ2-3, with D perhaps TRBD2 (6 bases). The CDR3 is 16 residues long. Trimming left V 5 bases short and J 14 bases short, with 29 bases between. Germline V CDR1 and CDR2: SEHNR, FQNEAQ (reference sequence). CDR3: CASSLGTTRDSERLYF. The CDR3 DNA sequence: TGTGCCAGCAGCCTAGGAACAACGCGGGATAGCGAACGTCTGTATTTT.

The rearrangement links TRBV6-6 to TRBJ2-5; a possible D gene is TRBD1 (6 bases). This CDR3 spans 16 amino acids. Germline assignment: CDR1 MNHNY and CDR2 SVGAGI (reference sequence). The ends were cut back, 2 bases at V and 7 bases at J, with 20 bases in the middle. The CDR3 DNA follows: TGTGCCAGCAGTTACCCGACCCTAGGGGGTTCCGTGACCCAGTACTTC. As protein: CASSYPTLGGSVTQYF.

This chain uses TRBV10-3 with TRBJ2-3; D is possibly TRBD2 (6 bases). CDR1 is ENHRY and CDR2 is SYGVKD in the germline V gene. Trimming removed 2 bases from V and 2 bases from J, with 14 bases in between. This CDR3 contains 16 residues. The CDR3 nucleotides read TGTGCCATCAGTGAGAGCCTGACTAGAGACACAGATACGCAGTATTTT. Protein product: CAISESLTRDTDTQYF.

The V gene is TRBV7-8, the J gene TRBJ2-5; D is perhaps TRBD1 (5 bases). Per germline, CDR1 SGHVS and CDR2 FQNEAQ. The CDR3 consists of 12 residues. Trimming removed 5 bases at V and 4 bases at J, with 8 bases between. This CDR3 reads CASSRTGETQYF. The CDR3 DNA is TGTGCCAGCAGCCGAACAGGAGAGACCCAGTACTTC. Complete variable domain (other parts from reference TRBV7-8 and TRBJ2-5): GAGVSQSPRYKVAKRGQDVALRCDPISGHVSLFWYQQALGQGPEFLTYFQNEAQLDKSGLPSDRFFAERPEGSVSTLKIQRTQQEDSAVYLCASSRTGETQYFGPGTRLLVL.

In DNA, the CDR3 is TGTGCCAGCAGTTATTCCCTGGAGACGATCTCTCCTTTCTTT. The encoded protein is CASSYSLETISPFF. This chain joins TRBV6-6 and TRBJ1-1; D remains unclear. There are 14 residues in the CDR3. V shed 3 bases and J shed 12 bases, with 20 bases lying between them. Germline V gives CDR1 MNHNY, CDR2 SVGAGI (reference sequence).

The rearrangement links TRBV6-1 to TRBJ1-1; D might be TRBD1 (5 bases). CDR3 length: 13 residues. Germline V gene data show CDR1 as MNHNS and CDR2 as SASEGT. CDR3 residues: CAAGGKMNTEAFF. CDR3 coding DNA: TGTGCAGCCGGGGGGAAAATGAACACTGAAGCTTTCTTT.

A remark on this clone: The junction differs from germline at one of its ends, possibly a read error. The genes are TRBV29-1 and TRBJ2-1; the match to TRBD2 covers 16 bases. Germline V gene data show CDR1 as SQVTM and CDR2 as ANQGSEA. The CDR3 is 15 residues long. CDR3 nucleotide sequence: TGCAGCGTTCACAGACCGGGACTAGCGGGAGGGCCCGGGATCTTC. It specifies CSVHRPGLAGGPGIF.

The chain employs TRBV25-1 and TRBJ2-7; 7 positions match TRBD1. This CDR3 region has 15 residues. Germline V gene sequence: CDR1 MGHDK, CDR2 SYGVNS. Trimming cost V 6 bases and J 0 bases; bases outside gene matches: 8. CDR3 bases: TGTGCCAGCAGGGCCCGGACAGGTACCTCCTACGAGCAGTACTTC. This encodes CASRARTGTSYEQYF.

V and J are TRBV7-6 and TRBJ2-7, with D tentatively TRBD2 (5 bases). The CDR3 has 12 amino acids. V was clipped by 1 base and J by 6 bases, with 7 bases between them. CDR1 and CDR2 (germline): SGHVS, FNYEAQ. The CDR3 region is CASSLGEGEQYF. The CDR3, as DNA: TGTGCCAGCAGCTTAGGAGAGGGCGAGCAGTACTTC.

The genes are TRBV30 and TRBJ1-1; the D gene is possibly TRBD1 (5 bases). Trimming took off 5 bases at V and 5 bases at J, with 9 bases between the two ends. Germline V lookup: CDR1 GTSNPN, CDR2 SVGIG (reference sequence). The CDR3 runs to 11 residues. Here the CDR3 DNA reads TGTGCCTGGGGACAAAGGACTGAAGCTTTCTTT. As protein: CAWGQRTEAFF.

This chain joins TRBV6-4 and TRBJ2-3, with TRBD2 matching 11 bases. V trimming: 4 bases; J trimming: 1 base; junction bases outside the gene matches: 1. The CDR3 totals 15 residues. The V gene's germline CDR1 is MRHNA and CDR2 SNTAGT. The CDR3 DNA is TGTGCCAGCAGTGGACTAGCGGGACGCACAGATACGCAGTATTTT. Its protein is CASSGLAGRTDTQYF.

This clone was detected once. V usage is TRBV2 and J usage is TRBJ1-2; no definite D call. CDR1 is SNHLY and CDR2 is FYNNEI in the germline V gene. V was pared by 7 bases and J by 2 bases, with 11 bases between. CDR3 size: 13 residues. This CDR3 is CASTEESNYGYTF. CDR3 nucleotides: TGTGCCAGCACGGAGGAATCAAACTATGGCTACACCTTC.